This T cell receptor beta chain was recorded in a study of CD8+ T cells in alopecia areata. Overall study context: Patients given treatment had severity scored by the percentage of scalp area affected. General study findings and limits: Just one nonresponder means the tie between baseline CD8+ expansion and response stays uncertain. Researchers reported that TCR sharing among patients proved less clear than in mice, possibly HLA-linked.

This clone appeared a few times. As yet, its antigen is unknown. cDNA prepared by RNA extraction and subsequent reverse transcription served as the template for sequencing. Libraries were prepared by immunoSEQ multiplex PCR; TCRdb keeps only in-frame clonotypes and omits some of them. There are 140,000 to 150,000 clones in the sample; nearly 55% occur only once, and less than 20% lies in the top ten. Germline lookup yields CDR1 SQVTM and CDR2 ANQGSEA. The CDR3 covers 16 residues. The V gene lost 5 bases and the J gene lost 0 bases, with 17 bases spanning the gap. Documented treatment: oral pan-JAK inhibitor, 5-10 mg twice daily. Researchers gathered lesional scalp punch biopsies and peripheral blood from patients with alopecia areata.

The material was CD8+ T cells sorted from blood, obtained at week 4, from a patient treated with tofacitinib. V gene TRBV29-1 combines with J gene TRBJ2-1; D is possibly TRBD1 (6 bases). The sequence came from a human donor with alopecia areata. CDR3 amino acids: CSVFHDRTSSYNEQFF. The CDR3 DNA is TGCAGCGTTTTCCATGACAGGACGAGCTCCTACAATGAGCAGTTCTTC.